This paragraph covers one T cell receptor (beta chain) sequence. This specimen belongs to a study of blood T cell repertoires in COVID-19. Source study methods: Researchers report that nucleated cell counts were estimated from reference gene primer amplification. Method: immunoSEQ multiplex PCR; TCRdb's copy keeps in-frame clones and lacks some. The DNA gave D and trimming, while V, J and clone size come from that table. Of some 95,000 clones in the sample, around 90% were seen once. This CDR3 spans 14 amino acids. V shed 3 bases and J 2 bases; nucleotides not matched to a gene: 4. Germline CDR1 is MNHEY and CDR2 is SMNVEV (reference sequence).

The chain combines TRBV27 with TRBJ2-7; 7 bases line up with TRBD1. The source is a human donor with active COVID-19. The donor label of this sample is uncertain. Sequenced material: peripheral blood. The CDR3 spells CASSFGGQPYEQYF. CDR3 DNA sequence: TGTGCCAGCAGTTTTGGGGGACAGCCCTACGAGCAGTACTTC.